This T cell receptor (beta chain) was sequenced during a study of blood T cell repertoires in COVID-19. Whole-study context: COVID-19 samples, acute and convalescent, were from the United States, Italy and Spain. The cDNA or gDNA used as material had been derived from T cells, B-cell-depleted T cells, or PBMCs.

The length of the CDR3 is 14 residues. V lost 4 bases, J lost 7 bases, and 6 bases stayed unmatched. Per germline, CDR1 LGHDT and CDR2 YNNKEL (reference sequence). In the authors' methods: Nucleated cell number was recorded as an estimate derived from reference gene primer amplification. The data were produced by immunoSEQ multiplex PCR, yet TCRdb's version contains in-frame clones alone and is incomplete. The V and J calls and clone size come from that table; D and trimming were worked out from the DNA. The sample includes a few hundred thousand clones, 65% to 90% of them seen just once. The sequenced sample consisted of peripheral blood. The rearrangement uses TRBV3-1 (or the pseudogene TRBV3-2) and TRBJ1-1; 10 bases are shared with TRBD1. The TCR was taken from a man in his forties or fifties with acute or convalescent COVID-19. In nucleotides, the CDR3 is TGTGCCAGCAGCCGCGGGACAGGGGACGGTGAAGCTTTCTTT. Protein product: CASSRGTGDGEAFF.